This TCR beta chain comes out of a study of neurological immune-mediated disorders. The cDNA was generated by 5'RACE with 10-nucleotide random UMIs. Every sequencing run produced over 190 million TCR-beta sequences that came from 15-18 subjects. TCRdb reprocessed the 5' RACE reads with MiXCR, giving one entry per CDR3 protein. Of some 41,000 distinct CDR3 sequences in the sample, around 2.5% were seen once. The V gene lost 0 bases and the J gene lost 3 bases, with 19 bases spanning the gap. This CDR3 is 18 amino acids long. Germline V gives CDR1 SGHVS, CDR2 FNYEAQ. This clonotype was seen repeatedly, ten times or more.

The sample consisted of PBMCs. The chain carries TRBV7-6 and TRBJ2-3; maybe TRBD2 (5 bases). The sequence came from a man between 25 and 39 years old with multiple sclerosis. CDR3 nucleotides: TGTGCCAGCAGCTTAGCAAGGTTAGATCGGGGAGCAACAGATACGCAGTATTTT. It codes for CASSLARLDRGATDTQYF.